A single sample gave rise to the 19 T cell receptor beta chains below, sequenced in a study of T cell responses to AZD1222 COVID-19 vaccine. Data came from immunoSEQ multiplex PCR; TCRdb stores just in-frame clones and leaves some out. The sample records 110,000 to 150,000 clones, around 85% being singletons. Sequenced here: peripheral blood, sampled on day 0 of AZD1222 vaccination. The receptors shown here come from an adult in good health.

This clone was observed a few times. V and J are TRBV11-2 and TRBJ2-2; D unclear. Germline V gives CDR1 SGHAT, CDR2 FQNNGV. Trimming left V 1 base short and J 3 bases short, with 12 bases between. The CDR3 extends over 16 amino acids. The CDR3 DNA reads as TGTGCCAGCAGCTTAGTCGGTGGGTTAGACACCGGGGAGCTGTTTTTT. As protein: CASSLVGGLDTGELFF.

This rearrangement joins TRBV4-1 to TRBJ2-3, with D perhaps TRBD2 (6 bases). Germline lookup yields CDR1 MGHRA and CDR2 YSYEKL. The CDR3 is 16 residues long. The ends were cut back, 0 bases at V and 4 bases at J, with 14 bases in the middle. The CDR3: CASSQERGGTADTQYF. Written as DNA, the CDR3 is TGCGCCAGCAGCCAAGAGAGGGGCGGGACGGCAGATACGCAGTATTTT.

V is TRBV24-1 and J is TRBJ2-6; 8 nucleotides align to TRBD1. V lost 2 bases and J lost 0; bases outside the gene matches: 5. From germline, CDR1 is KGHDR and CDR2 SFDVKD. The CDR3 runs to 18 residues. The CDR3: CATSDSGTGSSGANVLTF. The CDR3 bases are TGTGCCACCAGTGATTCCGGGACAGGAAGCTCTGGGGCCAACGTCCTGACTTTC.

The gene calls are TRBV4-2 and TRBJ1-3, with D unclear. Trimming took off 3 bases at V and 6 bases at J, with 6 bases between the two ends. The CDR3 is 12 residues long. CDR1 and CDR2 from the germline V gene are LGHNA and YNFKEQ. This CDR3 is CASSQEENTIYF. The CDR3 DNA follows: TGTGCCAGCAGCCAGGAAGAAAACACCATATATTTT.

The chain links TRBV6-6 to TRBJ1-2; TRBD1 aligns across 7 bases. The germline V gene encodes CDR1 MNHNY and CDR2 SVGAGI (reference sequence). V trimming: 2 bases; J trimming: 2 bases; junction bases outside the gene matches: 8. This CDR3 has 16 residues. The CDR3 DNA is TGTGCCAGCAGTTACATCGGGACAGTCATCAACTATGGCTACACCTTC. It encodes CASSYIGTVINYGYTF.

The chain carries TRBV5-6 and TRBJ1-4, with 11 positions matching TRBD1. The V and J ends lost 3 bases and 8 bases, in that order; junction bases with no gene match: 3. The germline V gene has CDR1 SGHDT and CDR2 YYEEEE. This CDR3 comprises 14 residues. The CDR3 loop is CASSWTGGREKLFF. Written as DNA, the CDR3 is TGTGCCAGCAGCTGGACAGGGGGCCGGGAAAAACTGTTTTTT.

CDR3 sequence (DNA): TGTGCCAGCAGCTCCAGCGGGATATCCACAGATACGCAGTATTTT. Residues: CASSSSGISTDTQYF. The V and J genes are TRBV7-9 and TRBJ2-3, with TRBD2 identical over 7 bases. Germline CDR1 reads SEHNR; CDR2 reads FQNEAQ (reference sequence). This CDR3 spans 15 amino acids. Trimming removed 4 bases from V and 2 bases from J; junction bases left unmatched: 6.

V usage is TRBV11-3 and J usage is TRBJ2-5; D is ambiguous. V gave up 4 bases and J gave up 5 bases, with 14 bases separating them. The CDR3 loop spans 14 amino acids. Germline-derived CDR1 and CDR2 are SGHNT and YENEEA. The chain's CDR3 is CASSSTRKVETQYF. CDR3 DNA sequence: TGTGCCAGCAGCTCGACACGTAAGGTGGAGACCCAGTACTTC. Full variable domain (missing parts from reference TRBV11-3 and TRBJ2-5): EAGVVQSPRYKIIEKKQPVAFWCNPISGHNTLYWYLQNLGQGPELLIRYENEEAVDDSQLPKDRFSAERLKGVDSTLKIQPAELGDSAVYLCASSSTRKVETQYFGPGTRLLVL.

This chain links TRBV5-1 with TRBJ2-3; perhaps D is TRBD1 or TRBD2 (5 bases each). The V gene's germline CDR1 is SGHRS and CDR2 YFSETQ. The germline V and J ends were trimmed by 0 bases and 4 bases, with 15 bases remaining between them. The CDR3 totals 16 residues. The CDR3 loop is CASSLVVQGPADTQYF. The CDR3 DNA follows: TGCGCCAGCAGCTTGGTTGTTCAGGGACCCGCAGATACGCAGTATTTT.

The chain recombines TRBV2 with TRBJ2-1; TRBD2 matches 7 bases. From germline, CDR1 is SNHLY and CDR2 FYNNEI. J was trimmed by 3 bases and V by 8 bases; bases with no gene match: 4. The CDR3 extends over 13 amino acids. CDR3 loop: CASLGTNYNEQFF. CDR3 in DNA: TGTGCCAGCCTCGGGACTAACTACAATGAGCAGTTCTTC.

The chain has TRBV3-1 (or the pseudogene TRBV3-2) and TRBJ1-6; no reliable D call. The germline gives CDR1 LGHDT, CDR2 YNNKEL (reference sequence). There are 14 residues in the CDR3. V was pared by 1 base and J by 6 bases, with 7 bases between. CDR3 residues: CASSQVSLNSPLHF. The CDR3 coding sequence is TGTGCCAGCAGCCAAGTCTCCCTTAATTCACCCCTCCACTTT.

This clone was seen only once. The chain is built from TRBV2 and TRBJ2-7; TRBD2 might be the D (6 bases). CDR1 is SNHLY and CDR2 is FYNNEI in the germline V gene. The V end was cut by 6 bases, the J end by 3 bases, with 9 bases between. CDR3 size: 12 residues. The CDR3 region has the DNA TGTGCCAGCAGCGGGGGTAGCTACGAGCAGTACTTC. This gives the protein CASSGGSYEQYF.

The rearrangement joins TRBV7-8 to TRBJ1-1, with 9 bases lining up with TRBD1. Germline assignment: CDR1 SGHVS and CDR2 FQNEAQ. V lost 0 bases and J lost 4; bases outside the gene matches: 6. The CDR3 extends over 16 amino acids. CDR3 nucleotide sequence: TGTGCCAGCAGCTTAGCGGGACAGGGCCATCGCACTGAAGCTTTCTTT. This sequence encodes CASSLAGQGHRTEAFF.

The chain carries TRBV19 and TRBJ2-7, with 8 bases matching TRBD1. Germline values: CDR1 LNHDA, CDR2 SQIVND (reference sequence). The CDR3 has 14 residues. J gave up 2 bases and V 5 bases, and 5 bases lay outside the gene matches. DNA of the CDR3: TGTGCCAGTAGTCGGACAGGGATCACCTACGAGCAGTACTTC. Protein: CASSRTGITYEQYF.

The CDR3 here is CASTFTGELFF. CDR3 DNA sequence: TGTGCCAGCACCTTCACCGGGGAGCTGTTTTTT. The chain carries TRBV6-5 and TRBJ2-2, with D unresolved. V lost 7 bases and J 4 bases, leaving 4 bases between the germline ends. The CDR3 extends over 11 amino acids. Germline CDR1 is MNHEY and CDR2 is SVGAGI.

This chain uses TRBV7-9 with TRBJ1-1, with D uncertain. Looked up from germline, CDR1 is SEHNR and CDR2 is FQNEAQ (reference sequence). This CDR3 contains 14 residues. Trimming shortened V by 2 bases and J by 1 base, and 8 bases separated the two germline ends. Here the CDR3 reads CASSLSRGNTEAFF. The CDR3 DNA is TGTGCCAGCAGCTTATCCCGAGGGAACACTGAAGCTTTCTTT.

This clone was seen a few times. The chain recombines TRBV21-1 with TRBJ1-3; the DNA was not compared with TRBD1, the D call given in the table. TRBV21-1 is marked as a pseudogene. The CDR3 covers 15 residues. The CDR3 loop is CASSKAGDTGNTIYF. The CDR3 coding sequence is TGTGCCAGCAGCAAAGCGGGGGACACCGGAAACACCATATATTTT.

The DNA for the CDR3 is TGTGCCAGCAGCTGGGGGAGGAAAGGCAATCAGCCCCAGCATTTT. Encoded protein: CASSWGRKGNQPQHF. The chain uses TRBV7-4 and TRBJ1-5, with D possibly TRBD1 on 5 matching bases. The CDR3 is made up of 15 amino acids. The V gene lost 4 bases and the J gene lost 2 bases, with 12 bases spanning the gap. The V gene's germline CDR1 is SGHVT and CDR2 SQSDAQ.

This chain uses TRBV19 with TRBJ1-3, with a weak D call TRBD1 (6 bases). Germline V gene data show CDR1 as LNHDA and CDR2 as SQIVND (reference sequence). This CDR3 spans 15 amino acids. Trimming cost V 11 bases and J 0 bases, with 17 bases left between them. The CDR3 sequence: CAGSGRTDSGNTIYF. DNA for the CDR3: TGTGCCGGAAGCGGCCGGACAGACTCTGGAAACACCATATATTTT.